Shown below are 22 T cell receptor beta chains from a single sample sequenced in a study of cytomegalovirus exposure and HLA in healthy donors. The PCR made use of 60 Vbeta and 13 Jbeta primers. Profiling relied on immunoSEQ multiplex PCR, and the TCRdb table lists in-frame clones only, not all of them. The sample shows roughly 110,000 clones, over 70% of them seen only once. The sequencing input was PBMCs. Receptor source: a man aged 25 to 40 in good health and CMV-seronegative.

The chain combines TRBV2 with TRBJ1-1; 7 bases fit TRBD1. The CDR3 sequence is 15 residues long. Germline V gives CDR1 SNHLY, CDR2 FYNNEI. V was clipped by 0 bases and J by 4 bases; unmatched bases: 5. This CDR3 is CASSEAARGITEAFF. The CDR3 nucleotides are TGTGCCAGCAGTGAAGCGGCCAGGGGGATCACTGAAGCTTTCTTT.

The chain employs TRBV29-1 and TRBJ2-2, with 7 bases identical to TRBD1. Trimming took 7 bases from V and 4 from J; bases not matched to a gene: 12. The CDR3 runs 15 residues. Germline CDR1 reads SQVTM; CDR2 reads ANQGSEA. CDR3 in amino acids: CSAGDTGAGTGELFF. The CDR3 bases are TGCAGCGCTGGGGATACAGGGGCGGGCACCGGGGAGCTGTTTTTT.

The chain links TRBV7-8 to TRBJ2-7, with D possibly matching TRBD2 (5 bases). V lost 8 bases and J lost 2, with 10 bases in between. The CDR3 has 12 amino acids. Germline CDR1 SGHVS, CDR2 FQNEAQ. The CDR3 DNA reads TGTGCCAGCCGAGGGTGGCCCTACGAGCAGTACTTC. Translating it yields CASRGWPYEQYF.

The chain joins TRBV9 to TRBJ2-7, with D possibly matching TRBD2 (5 bases). Germline V gives CDR1 SGDLS, CDR2 YYNGEE. V gave up 3 bases and J gave up 1 base, with 11 bases separating them. This CDR3 is 14 amino acids long. The CDR3 DNA reads TGTGCCAGCAGCGCTGGCCGGACTTCCTACGAGCAGTACTTC. Encoded protein: CASSAGRTSYEQYF. The full variable domain, completed using reference TRBV9 and TRBJ2-7, is DSGVTQTPKHLITATGQRVTLRCSPRSGDLSVYWYQQSLDQGLQFLIQYYNGEERAKGNILERFSAQQFPDLHSELNLSSLELGDSALYFCASSAGRTSYEQYFGPGTRLTVT.

The chain links TRBV29-1 to TRBJ2-7; a possible D gene is TRBD2 (7 bases). The germline gives CDR1 SQVTM, CDR2 ANQGSEA. V gave up 4 bases and J gave up 2 bases, with 21 bases separating them. CDR3 size: 16 residues. The CDR3: CSVAGGAGSPTYEQYF. CDR3 nucleotides: TGCAGCGTTGCGGGGGGCGCGGGGAGTCCGACCTACGAGCAGTACTTC.

V usage is TRBV25-1 and J usage is TRBJ2-7, with D perhaps TRBD2 (6 bases). The germline V gene encodes CDR1 MGHDK and CDR2 SYGVNS. With 7 bases removed from V and 5 bases from J, the gap between germline ends came to 15 bases. The CDR3 runs 13 residues. The CDR3 reads CASTGGEPDEQYF. Written as DNA, the CDR3 is TGTGCCAGCACAGGAGGGGAGCCGGACGAGCAGTACTTC.

This chain joins TRBV7-3 and TRBJ2-3; 8 bases match TRBD1. Germline V CDR1 and CDR2: SGHTA, FQGTGA. V gave up 5 bases and J gave up 5 bases; unmatched junction bases: 6. The CDR3 is made up of 14 amino acids. The CDR3 DNA sequence: TGTGCCAGCAGCCCTGACAGGGGAGGAGATACGCAGTATTTT. This translates into CASSPDRGGDTQYF.

The chain's CDR3 is CSVQSAGGPTGELFF. In nucleotides, the CDR3 is TGCAGCGTCCAGAGTGCGGGGGGGCCCACCGGGGAGCTGTTTTTT. The chain couples TRBV29-1 to TRBJ2-2, with 9 bases identical to TRBD2. CDR1 is SQVTM, CDR2 ANQGSEA, per germline. The junction had 9 bases not matched to a gene; V was cut back by 6 bases and J by 4 bases. The CDR3 totals 15 residues.

The rearrangement uses TRBV7-2 and TRBJ2-7; D might be TRBD2 (6 bases). The CDR3 runs 13 residues. Trimming removed 11 bases from V and 0 bases from J, with 14 bases in between. Looked up from germline, CDR1 is SGHTA and CDR2 is FQGNSA. The CDR3 sequence is CAVEATSSYEQYF. The CDR3 DNA reads as TGTGCCGTCGAGGCGACTAGCTCCTACGAGCAGTACTTC.

This clone was counted a few times. The CDR3 DNA is TGTGCCAGCAGCGTCGGGACTAGCGGAGAGACCCAGTACTTC. It encodes CASSVGTSGETQYF. This rearrangement joins TRBV9 to TRBJ2-5; 11 nucleotides match TRBD2. V shed 2 bases and J 4 bases; nucleotides not matched to a gene: 1. The CDR3 sequence is 14 residues long. Per the germline V gene, CDR1 is SGDLS and CDR2 is YYNGEE.

As regards this clone: The junction does not match germline at one end; this may be a read error. The chain combines TRBV7-7 with TRBJ2-1; tentative D call: TRBD2 (6 bases). This CDR3 region has 14 residues. Germline-derived CDR1 and CDR2 are SSHAT and FNYEAQ (reference sequence). The CDR3 protein is CASSPGLTYNEQFF. In DNA, the CDR3 is TGTGCTAGCAGCCCGGGACTGACATACAATGAGCAGTTCTTC.

The genes are TRBV2 and TRBJ1-5; D might be TRBD1 (6 bases). Looked up from germline, CDR1 is SNHLY and CDR2 is FYNNEI. This CDR3 region has 14 residues. The ends were cut back, 10 bases at V and 2 bases at J, with 15 bases in the middle. CDR3 in DNA: TGTGCCACCAATACAGGGACGGGCAATCAGCCCCAGCATTTT. Protein sequence: CATNTGTGNQPQHF.

This chain uses TRBV28 with TRBJ2-7; D is uncertain. V lost 8 bases and J 0 bases, leaving 14 bases between the germline ends. This CDR3 comprises 14 residues. Germline CDR1 is MDHEN and CDR2 is SYDVKM. The CDR3 reads CASLKQVSSYEQYF. The CDR3 DNA sequence: TGTGCCAGCCTGAAGCAGGTTAGCTCCTACGAGCAGTACTTC.

V usage is TRBV7-6 and J usage is TRBJ1-4, with D hard to call. This CDR3 is built from 15 residues. The V end was cut by 4 bases, the J end by 10 bases, with 19 bases between. CDR1 is SGHVS, CDR2 FNYEAQ, per germline. CDR3 sequence: CASSSPDSGNGKLFF. The CDR3, as DNA: TGTGCCAGCAGCTCCCCCGATTCGGGAAACGGAAAACTGTTTTTT.

The V and J genes are TRBV7-2 and TRBJ1-1; 12 bases align to TRBD1. After removal of 5 bases from V and 5 bases from J, the junction contained 12 bases not matched to a gene. Germline-derived CDR1 and CDR2 are SGHTA and FQGNSA. The CDR3 contains 17 residues. CDR3 DNA sequence: TGTGCCAGCAGCCGCCCACGGGACAGGGGGCTCAATACTGAAGCTTTCTTT. Its translation: CASSRPRDRGLNTEAFF.

This clone occurred a few times. This chain uses TRBV18 with TRBJ1-2; D is unclear. The CDR3 sequence is 14 residues long. Germline CDR1 and CDR2: KGHSH and LQKENI. V lost 3 bases, J lost 1 base, and 9 bases lay in between. CDR3 sequence reads: CASSPNQINYGYTF. The CDR3 DNA is TGTGCCAGCTCACCGAACCAGATTAACTATGGCTACACCTTC.

The chain is built from TRBV10-3 and TRBJ2-3; maybe TRBD1 (5 bases). CDR3 length equals 14 residues. The V gene lost 0 bases and the J gene lost 2 bases, with 6 bases spanning the gap. CDR1 is ENHRY and CDR2 is SYGVKD in the germline V gene. CDR3 coding DNA: TGTGCCATCAGTGAGTCAGGGGTCACAGATACGCAGTATTTT. Its translation: CAISESGVTDTQYF.

This clone has a handful of counts. This chain joins TRBV5-1 and TRBJ2-1; D possibly corresponds to TRBD2 (6 bases). The V gene lost 4 bases and the J gene lost 2 bases, with 13 bases spanning the gap. This CDR3 region has 15 residues. The germline V gene has CDR1 SGHRS and CDR2 YFSETQ. CDR3 nucleotide sequence: TGCGCCAGCAGCCAGGACGGAGGGGCCTACAATGAGCAGTTCTTC. Translated: CASSQDGGAYNEQFF.

This clone was counted a single time. V is TRBV6-5 and J is TRBJ2-7, with 7 bases aligning to TRBD1. The CDR3 sequence is 14 residues long. V was pared by 3 bases and J by 4 bases, with 6 bases of the junction left unmatched. Germline V gene sequence: CDR1 MNHEY, CDR2 SVGAGI. DNA for the CDR3: TGTGCCAGCAGTTATCCGGGACAGCGATACGAGCAGTACTTC. Its translation: CASSYPGQRYEQYF.

CDR3 in amino acids: CASWDRRITGANVLTF. Here the CDR3 DNA reads TGTGCCAGCTGGGACAGGCGTATAACTGGGGCCAACGTCCTGACTTTC. The chain links TRBV5-4 to TRBJ2-6, with 8 bases that match TRBD1. Germline V gene data show CDR1 as SGHNT and CDR2 as YYREEE (reference sequence). Trimming cost V 7 bases and J 2 bases; bases outside gene matches: 8. This CDR3 contains 16 residues.

The chain combines TRBV30 with TRBJ1-4; TRBD1 matches 9 bases. The CDR3 is made up of 15 amino acids. Per the germline V gene, CDR1 is GTSNPN and CDR2 is SVGIG (reference sequence). V trimming: 5 bases; J trimming: 4 bases; junction bases outside the gene matches: 8. This CDR3 is CAWLPGTGYNEKLFF. The CDR3 DNA follows: TGTGCCTGGCTTCCTGGGACAGGGTATAATGAAAAACTGTTTTTT.

This chain joins TRBV7-3 and TRBJ1-4, with a tentative D call TRBD1 (5 bases). This CDR3 is built from 16 residues. Looked up from germline, CDR1 is SGHTA and CDR2 is FQGTGA. V was shortened by 8 bases and J by 0 bases, with 16 bases between the two germline ends. CDR3 sequence reads: CASLEGKTATNEKLFF. In nucleotides, the CDR3 is TGTGCCAGCCTCGAAGGGAAGACAGCAACTAATGAAAAACTGTTTTTT.